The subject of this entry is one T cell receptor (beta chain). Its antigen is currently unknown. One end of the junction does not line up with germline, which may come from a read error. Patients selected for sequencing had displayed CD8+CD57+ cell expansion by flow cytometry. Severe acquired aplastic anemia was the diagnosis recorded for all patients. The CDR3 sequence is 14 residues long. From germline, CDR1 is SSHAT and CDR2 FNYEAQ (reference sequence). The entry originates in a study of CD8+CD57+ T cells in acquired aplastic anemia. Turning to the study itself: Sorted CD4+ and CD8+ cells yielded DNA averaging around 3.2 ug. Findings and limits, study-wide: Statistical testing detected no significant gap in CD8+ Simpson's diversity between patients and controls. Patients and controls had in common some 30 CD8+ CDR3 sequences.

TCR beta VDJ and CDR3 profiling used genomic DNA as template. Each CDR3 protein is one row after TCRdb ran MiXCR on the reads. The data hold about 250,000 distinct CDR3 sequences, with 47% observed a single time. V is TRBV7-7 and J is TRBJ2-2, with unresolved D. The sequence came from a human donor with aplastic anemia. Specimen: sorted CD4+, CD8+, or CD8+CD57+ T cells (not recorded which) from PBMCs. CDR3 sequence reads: CASSLQESTGELFF. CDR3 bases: TGTGCTAGCAGCTTGCAGGAGAGCACCGGGGAGCTGTTTTTT. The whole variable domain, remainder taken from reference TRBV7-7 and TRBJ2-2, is GAGVSQSPRYKVTKRGQDVTLRCDPISSHATLYWYQQALGQGPEFLTYFNYEAQPDKSGLPSDRFSAERPEGSISTLTIQRTEQRDSAMYRCASSLQESTGELFFGEGSRLTVL.